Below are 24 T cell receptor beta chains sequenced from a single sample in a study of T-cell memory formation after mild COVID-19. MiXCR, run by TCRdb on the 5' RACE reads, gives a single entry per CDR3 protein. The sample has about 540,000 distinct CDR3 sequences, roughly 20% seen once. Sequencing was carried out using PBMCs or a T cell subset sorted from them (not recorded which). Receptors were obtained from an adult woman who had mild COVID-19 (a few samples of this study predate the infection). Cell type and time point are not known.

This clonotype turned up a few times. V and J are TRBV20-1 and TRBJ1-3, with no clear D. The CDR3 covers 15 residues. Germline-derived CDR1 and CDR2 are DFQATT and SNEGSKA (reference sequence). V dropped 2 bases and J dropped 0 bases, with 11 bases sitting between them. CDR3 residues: CSARSRADSGNTIYF. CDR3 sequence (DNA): TGCAGTGCTAGATCCAGAGCCGACTCTGGAAACACCATATATTTT.

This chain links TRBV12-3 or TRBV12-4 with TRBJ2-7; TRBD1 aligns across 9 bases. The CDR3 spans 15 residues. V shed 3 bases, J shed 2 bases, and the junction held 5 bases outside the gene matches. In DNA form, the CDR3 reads TGTGCCAGCAGTTTTGCGGACAGGGGCCCCTACGAGCAGTACTTC. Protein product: CASSFADRGPYEQYF.

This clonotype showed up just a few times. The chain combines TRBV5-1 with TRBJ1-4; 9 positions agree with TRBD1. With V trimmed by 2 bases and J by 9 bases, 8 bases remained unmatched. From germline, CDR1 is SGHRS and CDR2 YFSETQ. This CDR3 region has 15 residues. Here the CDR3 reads CASSLSGQGGQKLFF. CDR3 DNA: TGCGCCAGCAGCTTATCGGGACAGGGAGGACAAAAACTGTTTTTT. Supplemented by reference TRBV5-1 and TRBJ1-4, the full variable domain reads KAGVTQTPRYLIKTRGQQVTLSCSPISGHRSVSWYQQTPGQGLQFLFEYFSETQRNKGNFPGRFSGRQFSNSRSEMNVSTLELGDSALYLCASSLSGQGGQKLFFGSGTQLSVL.

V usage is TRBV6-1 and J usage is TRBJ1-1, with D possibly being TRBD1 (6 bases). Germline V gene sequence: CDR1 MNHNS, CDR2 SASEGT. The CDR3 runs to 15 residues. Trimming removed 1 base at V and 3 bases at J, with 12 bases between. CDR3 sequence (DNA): TGTGCCAGCAGTGAAGGTCGGGGGCTGGACACTGAAGCTTTCTTT. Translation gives CASSEGRGLDTEAFF.

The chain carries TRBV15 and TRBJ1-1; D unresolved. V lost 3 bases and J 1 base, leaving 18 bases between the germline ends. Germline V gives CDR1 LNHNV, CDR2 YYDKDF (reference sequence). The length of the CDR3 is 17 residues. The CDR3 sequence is CATSRIGVTVRNTEAFF. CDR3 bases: TGTGCCACCAGCAGGATTGGGGTGACGGTCCGGAACACTGAAGCTTTCTTT.

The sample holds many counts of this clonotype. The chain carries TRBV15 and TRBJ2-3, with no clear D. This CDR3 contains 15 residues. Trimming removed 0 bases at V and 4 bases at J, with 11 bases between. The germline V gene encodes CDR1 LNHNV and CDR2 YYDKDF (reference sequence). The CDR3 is CATSRDMKSPDTQYF. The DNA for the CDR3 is TGTGCCACCAGCAGAGATATGAAGTCTCCAGATACGCAGTATTTT.

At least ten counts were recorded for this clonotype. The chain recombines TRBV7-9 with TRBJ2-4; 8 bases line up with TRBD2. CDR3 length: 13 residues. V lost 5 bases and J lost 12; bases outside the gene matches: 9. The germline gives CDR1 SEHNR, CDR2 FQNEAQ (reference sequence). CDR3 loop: CASSQAGARSQYF. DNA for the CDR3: TGTGCCAGCAGCCAAGCGGGGGCTAGGAGTCAGTACTTC.

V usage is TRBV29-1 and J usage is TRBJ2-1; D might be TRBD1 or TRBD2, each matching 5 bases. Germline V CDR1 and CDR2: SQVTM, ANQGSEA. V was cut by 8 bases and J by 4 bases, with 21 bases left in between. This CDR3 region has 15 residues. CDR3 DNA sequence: TGCAGCCACGCCGGGGCAGGGCAGTGGTACAATGAGCAGTTCTTC. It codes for CSHAGAGQWYNEQFF.

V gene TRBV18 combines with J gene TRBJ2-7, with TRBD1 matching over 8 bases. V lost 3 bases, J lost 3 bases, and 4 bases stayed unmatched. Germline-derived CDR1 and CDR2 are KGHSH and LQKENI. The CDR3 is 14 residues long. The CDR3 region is CASSPAGQVYEQYF. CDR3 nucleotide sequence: TGTGCCAGCTCACCCGCGGGACAGGTCTACGAGCAGTACTTC.

The DNA of the CDR3 is TGTGCCAGCAGCAAAGGACCCCGGGAATGCACAGATACGCAGTATTTT. Its protein product is CASSKGPRECTDTQYF. J is TRBJ2-3 and V is TRBV21-1; the table names TRBD1, a call not compared with the DNA. TRBV21-1 is flagged as a pseudogene. The CDR3 covers 16 residues.

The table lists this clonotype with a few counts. The CDR3 DNA is TGCAGCGTCCTACCGGACCAGAGGGGGACGTTCTTC. It yields the protein CSVLPDQRGTFF. This chain joins TRBV29-1 and TRBJ2-1; perhaps TRBD1 as D (6 bases). V gave up 6 bases and J gave up 15 bases, with 21 bases separating them. Looked up from germline, CDR1 is SQVTM and CDR2 is ANQGSEA. The CDR3 extends over 12 amino acids.

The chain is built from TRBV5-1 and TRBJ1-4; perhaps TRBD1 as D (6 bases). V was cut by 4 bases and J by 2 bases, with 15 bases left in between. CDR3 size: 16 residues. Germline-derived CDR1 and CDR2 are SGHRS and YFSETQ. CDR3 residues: CASSPSGVGTNEKLFF. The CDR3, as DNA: TGCGCCAGCAGCCCCTCAGGGGTGGGCACTAATGAAAAACTGTTTTTT.

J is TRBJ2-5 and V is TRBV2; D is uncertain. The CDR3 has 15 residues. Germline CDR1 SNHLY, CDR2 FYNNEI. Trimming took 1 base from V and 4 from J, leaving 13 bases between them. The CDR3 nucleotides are TGTGCCAGCAGTGAAGAGGTGACAAAAGGAGAGACCCAGTACTTC. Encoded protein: CASSEEVTKGETQYF. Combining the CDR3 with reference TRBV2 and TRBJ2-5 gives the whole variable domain EPEVTQTPSHQVTQMGQEVILRCVPISNHLYFYWYRQILGQKVEFLVSFYNNEISEKSEIFDDQFSVERPDGSNFTLKIRSTKLEDSAMYFCASSEEVTKGETQYFGPGTRLLVL.

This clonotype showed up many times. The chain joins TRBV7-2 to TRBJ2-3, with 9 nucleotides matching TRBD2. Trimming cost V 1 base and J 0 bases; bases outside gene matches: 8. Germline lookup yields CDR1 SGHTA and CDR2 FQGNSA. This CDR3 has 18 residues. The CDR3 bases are TGTGCCAGCAGCTTAGTACTAGCGGGCTTTTATAGCACAGATACGCAGTATTTT. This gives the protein CASSLVLAGFYSTDTQYF.

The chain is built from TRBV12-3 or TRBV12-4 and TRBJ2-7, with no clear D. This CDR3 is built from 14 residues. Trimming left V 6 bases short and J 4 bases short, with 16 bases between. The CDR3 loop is CASSPPPPPYEQYF. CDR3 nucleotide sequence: TGTGCCAGCAGCCCCCCGCCCCCCCCTTACGAGCAGTACTTC.

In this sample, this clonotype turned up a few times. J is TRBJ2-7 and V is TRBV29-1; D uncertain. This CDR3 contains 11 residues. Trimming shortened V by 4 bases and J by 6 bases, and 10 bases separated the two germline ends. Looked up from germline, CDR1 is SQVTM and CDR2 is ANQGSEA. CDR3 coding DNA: TGCAGCGTTGGACGGAGCCTCGAGCAGTACTTC. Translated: CSVGRSLEQYF.

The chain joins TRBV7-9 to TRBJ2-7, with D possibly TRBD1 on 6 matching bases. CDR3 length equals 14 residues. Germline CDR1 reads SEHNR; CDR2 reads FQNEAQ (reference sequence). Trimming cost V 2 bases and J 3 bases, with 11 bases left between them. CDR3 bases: TGTGCCAGCAGCTTAACAGGGCCAAACTACGAGCAGTACTTC. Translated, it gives CASSLTGPNYEQYF.

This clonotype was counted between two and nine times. DNA of the CDR3: TGCGCCAGCAGCCAAGTGTGGACCAGTAGCACAGATACGCAGTATTTT. It translates to CASSQVWTSSTDTQYF. The chain combines TRBV4-1 with TRBJ2-3; no definite D call. Germline V gene sequence: CDR1 MGHRA, CDR2 YSYEKL. This CDR3 is 16 amino acids long. The germline V and J ends were trimmed by 1 base and 0 bases, with 11 bases remaining between them.

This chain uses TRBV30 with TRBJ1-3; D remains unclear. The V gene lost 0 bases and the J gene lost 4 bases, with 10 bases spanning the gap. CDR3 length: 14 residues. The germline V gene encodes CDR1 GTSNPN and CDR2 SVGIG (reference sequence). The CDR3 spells CAWSVRSFGNTIYF. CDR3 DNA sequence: TGTGCCTGGAGTGTAAGGAGCTTCGGAAACACCATATATTTT.

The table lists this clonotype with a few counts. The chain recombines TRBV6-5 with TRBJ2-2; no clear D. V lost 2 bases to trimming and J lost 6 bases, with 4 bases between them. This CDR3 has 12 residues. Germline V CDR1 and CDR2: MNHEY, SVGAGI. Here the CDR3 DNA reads TGTGCCAGCAGTTACAACGCCGGGGAGCTGTTTTTT. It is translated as CASSYNAGELFF.

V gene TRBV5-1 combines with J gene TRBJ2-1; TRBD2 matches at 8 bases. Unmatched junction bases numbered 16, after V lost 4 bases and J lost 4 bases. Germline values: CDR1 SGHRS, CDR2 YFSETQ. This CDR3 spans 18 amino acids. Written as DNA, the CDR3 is TGCGCCAGCAGCCTGGCCGTCCGCCGAGCGGGGGATTACAATGAGCAGTTCTTC. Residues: CASSLAVRRAGDYNEQFF.

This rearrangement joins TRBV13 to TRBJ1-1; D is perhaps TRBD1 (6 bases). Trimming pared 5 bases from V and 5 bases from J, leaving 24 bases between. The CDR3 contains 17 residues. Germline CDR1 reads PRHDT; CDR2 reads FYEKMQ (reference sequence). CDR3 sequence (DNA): TGTGCCAGCAGCCCCACGGGACAATCAATCATGGTAACTGAAGCTTTCTTT. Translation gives CASSPTGQSIMVTEAFF.

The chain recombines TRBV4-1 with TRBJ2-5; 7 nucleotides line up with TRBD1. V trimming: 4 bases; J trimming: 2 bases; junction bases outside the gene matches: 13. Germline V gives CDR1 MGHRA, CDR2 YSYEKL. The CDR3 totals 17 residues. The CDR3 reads CASSLGADRALQETQYF. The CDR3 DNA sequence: TGCGCCAGCAGCCTCGGGGCAGACAGGGCACTACAAGAGACCCAGTACTTC.

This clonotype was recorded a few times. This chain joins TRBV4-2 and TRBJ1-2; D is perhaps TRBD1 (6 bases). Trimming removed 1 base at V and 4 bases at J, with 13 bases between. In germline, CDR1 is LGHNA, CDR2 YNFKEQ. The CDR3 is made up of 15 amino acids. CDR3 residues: CASSQGGTLSYGYTF. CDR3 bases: TGTGCCAGCAGCCAAGGGGGGACACTCTCCTATGGCTACACCTTC.